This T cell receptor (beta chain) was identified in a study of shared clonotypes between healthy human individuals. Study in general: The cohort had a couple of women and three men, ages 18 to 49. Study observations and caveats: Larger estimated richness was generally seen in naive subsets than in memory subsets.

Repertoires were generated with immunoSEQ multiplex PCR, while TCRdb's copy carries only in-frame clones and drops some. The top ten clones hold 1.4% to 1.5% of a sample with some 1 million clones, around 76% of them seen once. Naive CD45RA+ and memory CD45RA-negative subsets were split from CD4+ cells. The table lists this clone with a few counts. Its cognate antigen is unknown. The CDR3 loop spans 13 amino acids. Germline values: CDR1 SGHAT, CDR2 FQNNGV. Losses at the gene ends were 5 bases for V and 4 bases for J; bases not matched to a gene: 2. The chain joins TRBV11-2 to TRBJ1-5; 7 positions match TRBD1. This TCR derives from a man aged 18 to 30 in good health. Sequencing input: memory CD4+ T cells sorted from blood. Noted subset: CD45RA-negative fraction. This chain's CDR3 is CASSAGQNQPQHF. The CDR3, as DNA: TGTGCCAGCAGCGCGGGACAGAATCAGCCCCAGCATTTT.